The rows below give T cell receptor beta chains drawn from one sample of a study of graft-versus-host responses after intestinal transplantation. Their cognate antigens are unknown. Only in-frame clones appear in the TCRdb table, and some are missing; sequencing was by immunoSEQ multiplex PCR. This sample has 120,000 or so clones, with 80% to 95% found just once. The sequencing used unstimulated CD8+ T cells sorted from spleen or lymph node cells, collected before intestinal transplant. These receptors originate from a human donor who received an intestinal transplant. Each CDR3 is given without its conserved first and last residue. Fields, in order: J gene, V gene, clone size, CDR3 length, CDR3 protein. Clone size is stated in some rows and not others, as once, few, many or a class when expanded.

>TRBJ1-2|TRBV29-1|NA|9
SVSRDYGYT
>TRBJ2-3|TRBV25-1|NA|14
ASRPMRKASTDTQY
>TRBJ2-7|TRBV28|few|10
ASSFGINEQY
>TRBJ1-5|TRBV19|few|13
ASSAVGRSNQPQH
>TRBJ2-2|TRBV7-8|NA|14
ASSLVFGGETGELF
>TRBJ1-1|TRBV25-1|NA|11
ASSAGVVTEAF
>TRBJ2-5|TRBV6-5|NA|11
ASSYQGYETQY
>TRBJ1-5|TRBV19|NA|13
ASSMDRTINQPQH
>TRBJ1-4|TRBV13|once|9
ASSSSEKLF
>TRBJ1-4|TRBV7-9|NA|11
ASSPRDSEKLF
>TRBJ2-1|TRBV27|NA|14
ASSLSFGFPRSEQF
>TRBJ1-5|TRBV4-1|NA|13
ASSQKGNSNQPQH
>TRBJ2-7|TRBV30|NA|10
AWSPTAYEQY